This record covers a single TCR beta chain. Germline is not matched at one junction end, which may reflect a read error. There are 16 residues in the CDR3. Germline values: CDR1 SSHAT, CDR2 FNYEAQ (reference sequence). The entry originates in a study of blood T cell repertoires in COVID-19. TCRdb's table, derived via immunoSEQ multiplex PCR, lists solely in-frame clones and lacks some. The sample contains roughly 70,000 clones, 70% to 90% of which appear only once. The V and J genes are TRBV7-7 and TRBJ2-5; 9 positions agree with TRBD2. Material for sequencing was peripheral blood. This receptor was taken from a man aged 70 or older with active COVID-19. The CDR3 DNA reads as TGTGCTAGCAGCTTAGGCGGGAGGGCCCGGCAAGAGACCCAGTACTTC. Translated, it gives CASSLGGRARQETQYF.